The clone carrying this T cell receptor (beta chain) has a count of ten or more. Antigen specificity is unknown. The record originates from a study of T cells in Graves' hyperthyroidism and ophthalmopathy. Study-wide results and limits: Most thyroid clonotypes expanded above 0.001 were also detected in blood.

Absent ophthalmopathy progression within 18 months defined stable Graves' hyperthyroidism. The TCR beta CDR3 regions underwent amplification using RNA transcripts as the source. The study used the HTBI primer set for a first-round RT-PCR of the TCR CDR3. TCRdb called the multiplex PCR reads again in MiXCR, with one record for every CDR3 protein. The sample has 40,000 to 55,000 distinct CDR3 sequences; more than 40% are singletons. From germline, CDR1 is SGHTA and CDR2 FQGNSA. The CDR3 totals 13 residues. V was pared by 8 bases and J by 0 bases, with 7 bases between. V and J are TRBV7-2 and TRBJ1-4, with D uncertain. The sequenced sample consisted of peripheral blood or thyroid tissue (not recorded which). The receptor comes from a woman aged 50 to 60 with Graves' hyperthyroidism. This chain's CDR3 is CASGPATNEKLFF. In DNA form, the CDR3 reads TGTGCCAGCGGTCCGGCAACTAATGAAAAACTGTTTTTT.